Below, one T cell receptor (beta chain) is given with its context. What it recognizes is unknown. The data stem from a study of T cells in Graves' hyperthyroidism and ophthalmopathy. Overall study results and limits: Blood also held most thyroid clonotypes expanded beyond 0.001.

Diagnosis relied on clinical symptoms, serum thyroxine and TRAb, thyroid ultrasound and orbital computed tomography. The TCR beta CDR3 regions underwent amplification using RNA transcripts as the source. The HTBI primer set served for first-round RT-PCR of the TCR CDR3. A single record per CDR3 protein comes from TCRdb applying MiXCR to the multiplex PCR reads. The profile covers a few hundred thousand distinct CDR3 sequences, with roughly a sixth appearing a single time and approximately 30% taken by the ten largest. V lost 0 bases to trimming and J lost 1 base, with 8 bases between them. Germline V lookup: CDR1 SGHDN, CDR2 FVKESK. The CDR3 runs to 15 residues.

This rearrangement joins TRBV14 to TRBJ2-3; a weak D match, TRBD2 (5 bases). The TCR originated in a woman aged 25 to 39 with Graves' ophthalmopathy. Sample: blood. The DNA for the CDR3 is TGTGCCAGCAGCCAAGATCACGGGGGCACAGATACGCAGTATTTT. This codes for CASSQDHGGTDTQYF.